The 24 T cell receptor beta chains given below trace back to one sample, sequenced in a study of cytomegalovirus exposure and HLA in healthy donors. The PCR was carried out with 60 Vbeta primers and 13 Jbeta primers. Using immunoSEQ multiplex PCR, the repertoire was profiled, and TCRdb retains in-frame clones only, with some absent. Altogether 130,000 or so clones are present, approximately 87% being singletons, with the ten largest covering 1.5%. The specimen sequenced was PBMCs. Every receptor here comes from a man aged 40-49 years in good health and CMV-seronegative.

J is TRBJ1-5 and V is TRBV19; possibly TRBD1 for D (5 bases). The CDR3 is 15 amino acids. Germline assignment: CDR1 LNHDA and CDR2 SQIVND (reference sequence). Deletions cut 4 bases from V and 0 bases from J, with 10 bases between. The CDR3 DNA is TGTGCCAGTAGTACCGACAGTTATAGCAATCAGCCCCAGCATTTT. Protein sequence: CASSTDSYSNQPQHF.

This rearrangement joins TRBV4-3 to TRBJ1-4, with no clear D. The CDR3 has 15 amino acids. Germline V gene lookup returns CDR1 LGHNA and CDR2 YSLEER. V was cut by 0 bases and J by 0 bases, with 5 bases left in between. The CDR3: CASSQDRATNEKLFF. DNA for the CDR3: TGCGCCAGCAGCCAAGATAGAGCAACTAATGAAAAACTGTTTTTT.

CDR3 in DNA: TGCGCCAGCACACTCGGGACTAGCGGGAGTCACGAGCAGTTCTTC. Protein: CASTLGTSGSHEQFF. V and J are TRBV4-1 and TRBJ2-1, with TRBD2 matching over 14 bases. The germline V gene encodes CDR1 MGHRA and CDR2 YSYEKL. Trimming took 7 bases from V and 10 from J; bases not matched to a gene: 9. This CDR3 has 15 amino acids.

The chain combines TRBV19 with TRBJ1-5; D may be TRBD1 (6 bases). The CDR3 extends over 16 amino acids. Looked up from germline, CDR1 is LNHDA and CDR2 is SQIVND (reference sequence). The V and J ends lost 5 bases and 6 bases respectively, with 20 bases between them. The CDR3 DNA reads TGTGCCAGTAGTCCCTCCGGGGGGGGGCAGGGTCAGCCCCAGCATTTT. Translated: CASSPSGGGQGQPQHF.

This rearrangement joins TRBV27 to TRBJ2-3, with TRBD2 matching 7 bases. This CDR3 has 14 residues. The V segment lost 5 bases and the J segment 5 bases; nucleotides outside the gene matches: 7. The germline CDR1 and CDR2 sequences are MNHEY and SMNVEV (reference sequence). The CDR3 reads CASSTTSRRDTQYF. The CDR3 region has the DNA TGTGCCAGCAGTACGACTAGCCGTAGAGATACGCAGTATTTT.

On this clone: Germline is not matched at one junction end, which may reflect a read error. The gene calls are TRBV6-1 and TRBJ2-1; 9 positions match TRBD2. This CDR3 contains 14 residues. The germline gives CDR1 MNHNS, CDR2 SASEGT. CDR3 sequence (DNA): TGTGCCACCAGTTGGAGCGGGGGGTTCAATGAGCAGTTCTTC. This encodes CATSWSGGFNEQFF.

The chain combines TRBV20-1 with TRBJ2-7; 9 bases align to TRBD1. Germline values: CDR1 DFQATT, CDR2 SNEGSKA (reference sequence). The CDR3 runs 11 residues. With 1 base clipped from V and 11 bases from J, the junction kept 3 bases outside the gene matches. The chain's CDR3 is CSARGDREEYF. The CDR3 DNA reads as TGCAGTGCTAGAGGGGACAGGGAAGAGTACTTC.

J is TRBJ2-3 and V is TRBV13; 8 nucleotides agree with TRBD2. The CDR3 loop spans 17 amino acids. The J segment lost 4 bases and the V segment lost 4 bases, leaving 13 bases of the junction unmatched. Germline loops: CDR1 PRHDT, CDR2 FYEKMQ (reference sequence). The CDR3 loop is CASSSVGPSGSADTQYF. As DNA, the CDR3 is TGTGCCAGCAGCTCGGTGGGGCCTAGCGGGTCTGCAGATACGCAGTATTTT. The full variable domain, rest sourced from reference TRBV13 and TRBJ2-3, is AAGVIQSPRHLIKEKRETATLKCYPIPRHDTVYWYQQGPGQDPQFLISFYEKMQSDKGSIPDRFSAQQFSDYHSELNMSSLELGDSALYFCASSSVGPSGSADTQYFGPGTRLTVL.

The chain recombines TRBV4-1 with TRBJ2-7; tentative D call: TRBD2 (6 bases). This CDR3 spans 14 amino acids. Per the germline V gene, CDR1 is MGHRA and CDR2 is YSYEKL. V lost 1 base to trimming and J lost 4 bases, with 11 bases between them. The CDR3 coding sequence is TGCGCCAGCAGCCAAGGGTCTAGCGTGTACGAGCAGTACTTC. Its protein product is CASSQGSSVYEQYF.

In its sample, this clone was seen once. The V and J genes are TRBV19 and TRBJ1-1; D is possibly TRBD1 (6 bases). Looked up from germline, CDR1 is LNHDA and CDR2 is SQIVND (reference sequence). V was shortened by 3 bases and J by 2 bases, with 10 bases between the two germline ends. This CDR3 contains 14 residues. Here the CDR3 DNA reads TGTGCCAGTAGTATTGCACAGGGAAACACTGAAGCTTTCTTT. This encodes CASSIAQGNTEAFF.

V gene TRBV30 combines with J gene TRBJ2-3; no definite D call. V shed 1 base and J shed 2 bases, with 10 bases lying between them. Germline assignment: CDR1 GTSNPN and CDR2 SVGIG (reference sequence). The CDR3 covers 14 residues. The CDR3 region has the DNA TGTGCCTGGAGTGAGAGCTCCGACACAGATACGCAGTATTTT. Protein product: CAWSESSDTDTQYF.

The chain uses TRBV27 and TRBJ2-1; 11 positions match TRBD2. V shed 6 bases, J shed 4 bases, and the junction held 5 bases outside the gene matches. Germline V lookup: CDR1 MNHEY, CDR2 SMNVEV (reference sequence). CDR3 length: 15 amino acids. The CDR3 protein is CASRLGTSGYNEQFF. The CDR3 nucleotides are TGTGCCAGCAGGCTAGGGACTAGCGGATACAATGAGCAGTTCTTC.

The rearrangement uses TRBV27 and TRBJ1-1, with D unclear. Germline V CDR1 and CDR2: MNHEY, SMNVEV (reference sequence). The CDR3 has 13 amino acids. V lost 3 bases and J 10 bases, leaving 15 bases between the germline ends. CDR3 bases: TGTGCCAGCAGTTTCGGAGCGCCAATTGGAGCTTTCTTT. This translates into CASSFGAPIGAFF.

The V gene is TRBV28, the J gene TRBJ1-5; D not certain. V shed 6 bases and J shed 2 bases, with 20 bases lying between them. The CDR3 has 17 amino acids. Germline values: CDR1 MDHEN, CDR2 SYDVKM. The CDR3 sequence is CASRPSLLGVGNQPQHF. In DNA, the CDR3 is TGTGCCAGCAGACCTAGTTTACTGGGTGTGGGCAATCAGCCCCAGCATTTT.

This CDR3 is CASSDVDTQYF. The CDR3 nucleotides are TGTGCCAGCAGTGACGTCGATACGCAGTATTTT. The chain couples TRBV2 to TRBJ2-3; D ambiguous. The CDR3 is 11 residues long. Germline assignment: CDR1 SNHLY and CDR2 FYNNEI. The germline V and J ends were trimmed by 3 bases and 6 bases, with 4 bases remaining between them.

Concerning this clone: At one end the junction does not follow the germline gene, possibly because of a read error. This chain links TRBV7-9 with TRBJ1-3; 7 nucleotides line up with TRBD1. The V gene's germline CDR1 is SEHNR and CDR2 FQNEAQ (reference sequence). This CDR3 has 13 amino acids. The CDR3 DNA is TGTTCCAGCAGCCAGGGGGGCGGAAACACCATATATTTT. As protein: CSSSQGGGNTIYF. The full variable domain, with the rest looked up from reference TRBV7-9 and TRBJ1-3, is DTGVSQNPRHKITKRGQNVTFRCDPISEHNRLYWYRQTLGQGPEFLTYFQNEAQLEKSRLLSDRFSAERPKGSFSTLEIQRTEQGDSAMYLCSSSQGGGNTIYFGEGSWLTVV.

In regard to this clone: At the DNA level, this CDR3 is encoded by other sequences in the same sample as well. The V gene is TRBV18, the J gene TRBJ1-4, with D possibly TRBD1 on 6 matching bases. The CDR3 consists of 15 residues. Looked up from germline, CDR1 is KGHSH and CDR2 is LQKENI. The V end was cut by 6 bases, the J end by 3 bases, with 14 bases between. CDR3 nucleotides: TGTGCCAGCTCGCCAATGCCAGGGGCTAATGAAAAACTGTTTTTT. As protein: CASSPMPGANEKLFF.

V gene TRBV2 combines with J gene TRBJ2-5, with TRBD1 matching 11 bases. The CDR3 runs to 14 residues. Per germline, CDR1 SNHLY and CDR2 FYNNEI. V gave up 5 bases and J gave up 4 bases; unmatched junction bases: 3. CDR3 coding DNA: TGTGCCAGCAGTTTGGACAGGGGGCGAGAGACCCAGTACTTC. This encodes CASSLDRGRETQYF.

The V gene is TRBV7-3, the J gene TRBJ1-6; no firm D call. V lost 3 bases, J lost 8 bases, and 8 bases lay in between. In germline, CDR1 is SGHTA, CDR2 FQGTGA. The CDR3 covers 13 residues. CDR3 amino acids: CASSFGGDSPLHF. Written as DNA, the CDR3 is TGTGCCAGCAGCTTCGGCGGGGATTCACCCCTCCACTTT.

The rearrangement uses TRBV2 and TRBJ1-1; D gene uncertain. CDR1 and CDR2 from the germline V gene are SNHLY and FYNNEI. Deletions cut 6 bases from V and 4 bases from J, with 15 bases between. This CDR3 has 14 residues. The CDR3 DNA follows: TGTGCCAGCAGACCCGGTAGGGCGGGCACTGAAGCTTTCTTT. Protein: CASRPGRAGTEAFF.

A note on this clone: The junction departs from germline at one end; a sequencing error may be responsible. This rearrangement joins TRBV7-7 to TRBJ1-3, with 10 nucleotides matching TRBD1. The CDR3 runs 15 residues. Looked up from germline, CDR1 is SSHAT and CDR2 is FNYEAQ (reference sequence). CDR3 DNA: TGTGCTAGCAGCTTAGGGACAGGGGCCGGAAACACCATATATTTT. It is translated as CASSLGTGAGNTIYF.

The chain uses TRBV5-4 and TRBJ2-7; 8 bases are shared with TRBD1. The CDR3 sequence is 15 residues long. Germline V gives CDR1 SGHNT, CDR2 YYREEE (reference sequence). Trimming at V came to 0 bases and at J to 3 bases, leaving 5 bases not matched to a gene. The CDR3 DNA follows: TGTGCCAGCAGCTTGGGGGAGACAGGGGTCTACGAGCAGTACTTC. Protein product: CASSLGETGVYEQYF.

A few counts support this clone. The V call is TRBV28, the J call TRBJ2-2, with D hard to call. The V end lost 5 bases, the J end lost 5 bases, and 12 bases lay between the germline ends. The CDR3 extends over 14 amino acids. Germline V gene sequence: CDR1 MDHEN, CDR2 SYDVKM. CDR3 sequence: CASSPRGATGELFF. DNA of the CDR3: TGTGCCAGCAGTCCCCGAGGAGCTACCGGGGAGCTGTTTTTT. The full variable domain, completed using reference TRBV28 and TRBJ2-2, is DVKVTQSSRYLVKRTGEKVFLECVQDMDHENMFWYRQDPGLGLRLIYFSYDVKMKEKGDIPEGYSVSREKKERFSLILESASTNQTSMYLCASSPRGATGELFFGEGSRLTVL.

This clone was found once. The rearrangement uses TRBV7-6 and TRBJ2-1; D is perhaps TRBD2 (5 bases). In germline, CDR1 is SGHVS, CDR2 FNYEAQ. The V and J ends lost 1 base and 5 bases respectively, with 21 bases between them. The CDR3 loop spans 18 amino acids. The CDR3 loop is CASSLDGGPLLLDNEQFF. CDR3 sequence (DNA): TGTGCCAGCAGCTTAGATGGCGGACCGCTACTACTAGACAATGAGCAGTTCTTC. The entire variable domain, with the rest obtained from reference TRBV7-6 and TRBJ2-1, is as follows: GAGVSQSPRYKVTKRGQDVALRCDPISGHVSLYWYRQALGQGPEFLTYFNYEAQQDKSGLPNDRFSAERPEGSISTLTIQRTEQRDSAMYRCASSLDGGPLLLDNEQFFGPGTRLTVL.